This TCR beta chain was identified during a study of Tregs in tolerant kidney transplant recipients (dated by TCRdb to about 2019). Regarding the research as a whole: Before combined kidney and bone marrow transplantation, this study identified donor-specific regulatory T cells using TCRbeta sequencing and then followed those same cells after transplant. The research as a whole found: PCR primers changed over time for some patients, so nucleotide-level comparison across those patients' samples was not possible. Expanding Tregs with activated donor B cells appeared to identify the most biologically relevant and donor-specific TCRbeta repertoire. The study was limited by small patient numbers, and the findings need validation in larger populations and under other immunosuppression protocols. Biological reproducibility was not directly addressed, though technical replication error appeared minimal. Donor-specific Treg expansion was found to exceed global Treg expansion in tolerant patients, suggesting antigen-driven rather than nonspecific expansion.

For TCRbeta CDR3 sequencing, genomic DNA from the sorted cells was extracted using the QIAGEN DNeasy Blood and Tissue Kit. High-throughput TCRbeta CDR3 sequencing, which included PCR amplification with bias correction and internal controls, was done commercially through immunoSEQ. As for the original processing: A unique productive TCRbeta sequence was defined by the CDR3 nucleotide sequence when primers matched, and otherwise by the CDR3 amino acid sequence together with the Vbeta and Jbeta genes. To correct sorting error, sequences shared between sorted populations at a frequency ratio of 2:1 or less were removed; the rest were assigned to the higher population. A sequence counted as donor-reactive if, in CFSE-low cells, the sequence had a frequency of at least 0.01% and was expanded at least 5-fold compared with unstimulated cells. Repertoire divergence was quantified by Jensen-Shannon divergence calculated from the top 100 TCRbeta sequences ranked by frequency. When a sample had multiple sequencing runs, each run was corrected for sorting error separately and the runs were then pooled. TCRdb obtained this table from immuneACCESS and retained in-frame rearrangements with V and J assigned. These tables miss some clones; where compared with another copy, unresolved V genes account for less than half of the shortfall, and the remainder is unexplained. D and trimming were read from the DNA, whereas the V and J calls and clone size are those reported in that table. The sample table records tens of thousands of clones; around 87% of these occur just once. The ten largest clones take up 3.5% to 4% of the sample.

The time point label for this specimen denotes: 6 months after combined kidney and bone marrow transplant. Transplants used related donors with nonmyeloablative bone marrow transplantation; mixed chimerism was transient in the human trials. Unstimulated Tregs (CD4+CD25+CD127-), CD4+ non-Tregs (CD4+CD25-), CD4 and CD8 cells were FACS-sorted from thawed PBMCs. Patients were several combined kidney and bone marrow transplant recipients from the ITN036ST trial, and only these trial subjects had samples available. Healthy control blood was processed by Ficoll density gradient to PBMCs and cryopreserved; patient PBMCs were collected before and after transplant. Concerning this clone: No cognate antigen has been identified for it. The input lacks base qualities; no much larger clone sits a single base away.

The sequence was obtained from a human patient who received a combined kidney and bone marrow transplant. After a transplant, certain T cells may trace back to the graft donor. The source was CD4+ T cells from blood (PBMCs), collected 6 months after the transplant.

The nucleotide sequence is given as TGTGCCAGCAGTCGTAATTCCGTTGATAGGACAGGAATAAACTATGGCTACACCTTC. This encodes CASSRNSVDRTGINYGYTF. The chain joins TRBV2 to TRBJ1-2; TRBD1 fits 7 bases in the junction. CDR1 and CDR2 (SNHLY, FYNNEI) derive from the germline V gene. There are 19 amino acids in the CDR3, from cysteine to phenylalanine inclusive. The read is trimmed to its CDR3 DNA, 57 bases read in frame from base 1. For this chain, trimming is 5 bases at the V end and 2 bases at the J end, and the number of junction bases without a gene match is 20.